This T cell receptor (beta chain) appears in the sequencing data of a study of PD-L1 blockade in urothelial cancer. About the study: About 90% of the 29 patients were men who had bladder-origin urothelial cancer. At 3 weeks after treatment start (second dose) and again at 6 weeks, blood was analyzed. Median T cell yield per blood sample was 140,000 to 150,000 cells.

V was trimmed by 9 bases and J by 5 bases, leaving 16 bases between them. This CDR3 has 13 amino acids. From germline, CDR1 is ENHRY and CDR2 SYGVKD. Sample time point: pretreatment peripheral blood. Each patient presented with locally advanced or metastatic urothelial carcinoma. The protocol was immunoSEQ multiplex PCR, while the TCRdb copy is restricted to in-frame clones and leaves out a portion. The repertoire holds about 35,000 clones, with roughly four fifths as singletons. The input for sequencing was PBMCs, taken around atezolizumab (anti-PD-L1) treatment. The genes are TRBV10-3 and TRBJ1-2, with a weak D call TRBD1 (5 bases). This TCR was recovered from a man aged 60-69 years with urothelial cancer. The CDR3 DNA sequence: TGTGCCATTTTTCAGGGAGGAGGGTATGGCTACACCTTC. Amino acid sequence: CAIFQGGGYGYTF.